This record covers a single T cell receptor (beta chain). At one of its ends the junction is not consistent with the germline gene, which may arise from a read error. Original analysis: Amplifying reference gene primers gave estimates of nucleated cell counts. Sequencing used immunoSEQ multiplex PCR; TCRdb keeps in-frame clones, though not all of them. Clonal size and the V and J genes are those of that table, whereas D and trimming came from the DNA. The data show 300,000 to 400,000 clones, with just over 85% seen just once and 3.5% to 4.5% held by the top ten. These data come from a study of blood T cell repertoires in COVID-19. Overall study context: Whether acute or convalescent, the COVID-19 samples came from the United States, Italy and Spain.

The CDR3 spans 13 residues. Germline CDR1 reads SGHRS; CDR2 reads YFSETQ. Participants came from some 26 US areas, aged roughly 18 to 89 years. This clonotype originated in a woman aged 35 to 49 with acute COVID-19. Sequencing was done on a sample of PBMCs or T cells enriched from blood (not recorded which). This sequence joins TRBV5-1 and TRBJ1-2; maybe TRBD1 (6 bases). The CDR3 DNA reads as TGCGCCAGCAGTTTGGGGGCGAACTATGGCTACACCTTC. Its protein product is CASSLGANYGYTF.